One sample yielded the 11 T cell receptor beta chains listed below, sequenced in a study of Tregs in tolerant kidney transplant recipients. Only in-frame clones appear in the TCRdb table, and some are missing; sequencing was by immunoSEQ multiplex PCR. The repertoire holds 75,000 to 95,000 clones, with around nine tenths as singletons. Material: CD8+ T cells from blood. The receptor source for this set is a human donor in good health.

V is TRBV7-9 and J is TRBJ2-7; D is ambiguous. Looked up from germline, CDR1 is SEHNR and CDR2 is FQNEAQ (reference sequence). Trimming took 4 bases from V and 0 from J, leaving 13 bases between them. The CDR3 spans 15 residues. The CDR3 sequence: CASSSTSRLSYEQYF. The DNA of the CDR3 is TGTGCCAGCAGCTCGACGTCCCGCCTCTCCTACGAGCAGTACTTC.

This sequence joins TRBV4-1 and TRBJ2-3; D call uncertain. V lost 3 bases and J 3 bases, leaving 10 bases between the germline ends. This CDR3 is 14 amino acids long. In germline, CDR1 is MGHRA, CDR2 YSYEKL. The CDR3 region is CASSHAIATDTQYF. CDR3 in DNA: TGCGCCAGCAGCCACGCAATAGCTACAGATACGCAGTATTTT.

The chain uses TRBV14 and TRBJ2-1; TRBD1 aligns across 8 bases. Trimming cost V 4 bases and J 8 bases; bases outside gene matches: 13. Germline-derived CDR1 and CDR2 are SGHDN and FVKESK. The CDR3 contains 16 residues. CDR3 sequence (DNA): TGTGCCAGCAGCCCGATCCGGACAGGGCCCCGGGATGAGCAGTTCTTC. It yields the protein CASSPIRTGPRDEQFF.

The J gene is TRBJ2-1, the V gene TRBV29-1, with 7 nucleotides matching TRBD2. V shed 7 bases, J shed 2 bases, and the junction held 8 bases outside the gene matches. This CDR3 is built from 14 residues. Germline V gene lookup returns CDR1 SQVTM and CDR2 ANQGSEA. CDR3 DNA: TGCAGCGGGTCCCGGGCGGGGGCCTACAATGAGCAGTTCTTC. Translating it yields CSGSRAGAYNEQFF.

The genes are TRBV27 and TRBJ2-7, with TRBD1 matching over 7 bases. Germline CDR1 is MNHEY and CDR2 is SMNVEV (reference sequence). Trimming at V came to 1 base and at J to 2 bases, leaving 14 bases not matched to a gene. The CDR3 runs 18 residues. As DNA, the CDR3 is TGTGCCAGCAGTTTATTAGGGTCTAGGGGGCCCTCTACCTACGAGCAGTACTTC. Amino acids: CASSLLGSRGPSTYEQYF.

The genes are TRBV5-1 and TRBJ2-5; D may be TRBD1 or TRBD2 (5 bases each). Germline V CDR1 and CDR2: SGHRS, YFSETQ. V lost 4 bases and J 5 bases, leaving 18 bases between the germline ends. This CDR3 contains 15 residues. CDR3 region: CASSPGPTSEETQYF. The CDR3 DNA sequence: TGCGCCAGCAGCCCGGGACCCACGAGTGAGGAGACCCAGTACTTC.

The chain links TRBV6-5 to TRBJ1-2, with a tentative D call TRBD1 (6 bases). The CDR3 has 14 residues. The ends were cut back, 8 bases at V and 4 bases at J, with 17 bases in the middle. Germline values: CDR1 MNHEY, CDR2 SVGAGI. Here the CDR3 reads CASLPRGAGYGYTF. For the CDR3, the DNA is TGTGCCAGCCTACCCCGGGGGGCCGGCTATGGCTACACCTTC.

This chain uses TRBV7-8 with TRBJ1-2; 7 nucleotides agree with TRBD1. Germline V gene data show CDR1 as SGHVS and CDR2 as FQNEAQ. Trimming took 8 bases from V and 5 from J; bases not matched to a gene: 11. The CDR3 totals 14 residues. CDR3 sequence: CASGDGQVLYGYTF. The CDR3 coding sequence is TGTGCCAGCGGGGATGGACAGGTCTTATATGGCTACACCTTC.

The V and J genes are TRBV2 and TRBJ2-7; D tentatively fits TRBD1 or TRBD2 (5 bases each). This CDR3 has 15 residues. Germline V lookup: CDR1 SNHLY, CDR2 FYNNEI. Trimming stripped 3 bases from V and 2 bases from J, with 14 bases between. The CDR3 spells CASSDSAGTAYEQYF. Here the CDR3 DNA reads TGTGCCAGCAGTGATAGCGCAGGGACGGCCTACGAGCAGTACTTC.

The chain joins TRBV6-5 to TRBJ1-1; 9 nucleotides align to TRBD1. V lost 7 bases to trimming and J lost 5 bases; unmatched junction nucleotides: 8. The V gene's germline CDR1 is MNHEY and CDR2 SVGAGI. This CDR3 is built from 14 residues. Here the CDR3 reads CASTPTGGRTEAFF. Written as DNA, the CDR3 is TGTGCCAGCACCCCGACAGGGGGGCGGACTGAAGCTTTCTTT.

The gene calls are TRBV29-1 and TRBJ2-1; D possibly corresponds to TRBD1 (6 bases). Germline V gene sequence: CDR1 SQVTM, CDR2 ANQGSEA. Deletions cut 7 bases from V and 1 base from J, with 8 bases between. The CDR3 extends over 12 amino acids. Written as DNA, the CDR3 is TGCAGCGGGGGGCGGTCCTACAATGAGCAGTTCTTC. Protein product: CSGGRSYNEQFF.